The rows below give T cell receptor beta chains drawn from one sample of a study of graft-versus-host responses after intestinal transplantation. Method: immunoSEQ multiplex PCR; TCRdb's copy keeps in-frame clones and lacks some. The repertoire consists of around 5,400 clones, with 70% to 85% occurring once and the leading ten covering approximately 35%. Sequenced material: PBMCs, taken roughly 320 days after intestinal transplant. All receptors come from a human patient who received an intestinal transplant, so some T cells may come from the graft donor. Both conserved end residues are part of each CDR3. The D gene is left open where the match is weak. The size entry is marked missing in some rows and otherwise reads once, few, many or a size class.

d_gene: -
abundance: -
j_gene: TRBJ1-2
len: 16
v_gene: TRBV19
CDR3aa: CASSSGANRKTYGYTF
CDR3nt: TGTGCCAGTAGCTCCGGGGCAAATCGAAAGACCTATGGCTACACCTTC

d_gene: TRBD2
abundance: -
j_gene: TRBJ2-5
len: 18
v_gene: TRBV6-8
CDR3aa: CASSLPGTSGGRQETQYF
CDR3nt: TGTGCCAGCAGCCTTCCCGGGACTAGCGGGGGACGTCAAGAGACCCAGTACTTC

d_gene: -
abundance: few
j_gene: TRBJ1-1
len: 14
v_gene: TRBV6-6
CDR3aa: CASSYSGGNTEAFF
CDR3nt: TGTGCCAGCAGTTACTCGGGCGGGAACACTGAAGCTTTCTTT

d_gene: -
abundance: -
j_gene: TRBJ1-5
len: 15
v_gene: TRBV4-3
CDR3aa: CASSQVIGNNQPQHF
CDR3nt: TGCGCCAGCAGCCAAGTTATAGGGAACAATCAGCCCCAGCATTTT

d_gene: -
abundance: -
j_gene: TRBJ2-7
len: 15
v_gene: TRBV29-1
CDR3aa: CSVEAQGISVYEQYF
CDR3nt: TGCAGCGTTGAGGCTCAGGGGATCTCGGTATACGAGCAGTACTTC

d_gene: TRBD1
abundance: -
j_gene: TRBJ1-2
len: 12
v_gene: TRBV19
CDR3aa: CASSIAGGGYTF
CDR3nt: TGTGCCAGTAGTATAGCAGGGGGCGGCTACACCTTC

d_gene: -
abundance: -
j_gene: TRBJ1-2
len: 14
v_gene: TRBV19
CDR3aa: CASSMGQNNYGYTF
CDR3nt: TGTGCCAGTAGTATGGGTCAGAATAACTATGGCTACACCTTC

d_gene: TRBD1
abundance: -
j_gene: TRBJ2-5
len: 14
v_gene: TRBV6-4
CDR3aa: CASSVTGGQETQYF
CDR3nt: TGTGCCAGCAGTGTTACAGGGGGCCAGGAGACCCAGTACTTC

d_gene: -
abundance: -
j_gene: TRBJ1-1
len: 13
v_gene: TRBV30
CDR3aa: CAWSVQLNTEAFF
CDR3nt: TGTGCCTGGAGTGTACAACTGAACACTGAAGCTTTCTTT

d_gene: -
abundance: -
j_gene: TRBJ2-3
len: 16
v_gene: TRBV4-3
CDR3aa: CASSQDGASGPDTQYF
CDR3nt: TGCGCCAGCAGCCAAGATGGGGCAAGTGGCCCAGATACGCAGTATTTT

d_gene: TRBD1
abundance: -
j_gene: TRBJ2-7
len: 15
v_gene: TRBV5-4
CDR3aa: CASRPTGTETYEQYF
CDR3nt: TGTGCCAGCAGACCTACCGGGACAGAGACCTACGAGCAGTACTTC

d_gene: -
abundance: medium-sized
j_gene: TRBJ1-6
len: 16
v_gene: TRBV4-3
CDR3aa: CASSQEPGYTNSPLHF
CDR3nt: TGCGCCAGCAGCCAAGAGCCCGGGTATACTAATTCACCCCTCCACTTT

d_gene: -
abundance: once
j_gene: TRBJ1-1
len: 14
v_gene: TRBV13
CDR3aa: CASSSRGSWTEAFF
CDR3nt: TGTGCCAGCAGCTCAAGGGGGTCATGGACTGAAGCTTTCTTT

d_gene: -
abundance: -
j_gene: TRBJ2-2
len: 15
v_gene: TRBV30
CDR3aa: CAWSVEGWDTGELFF
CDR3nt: TGTGCCTGGAGTGTAGAAGGGTGGGACACCGGGGAGCTGTTTTTT

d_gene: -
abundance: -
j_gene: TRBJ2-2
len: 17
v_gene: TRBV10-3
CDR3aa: CAISEVGGLLNTGELFF
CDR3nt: TGTGCCATCAGTGAAGTTGGGGGTCTTTTGAACACCGGGGAGCTGTTTTTT

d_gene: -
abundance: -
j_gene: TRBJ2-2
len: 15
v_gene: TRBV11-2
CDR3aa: CASSFGLTGTGELFF
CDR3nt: TGTGCCAGCAGCTTCGGGTTGACAGGCACCGGGGAGCTGTTTTTT

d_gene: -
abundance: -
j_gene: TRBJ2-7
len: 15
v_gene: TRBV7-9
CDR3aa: CASSLGRGKSYEQYF
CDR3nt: TGTGCCAGCAGCTTGGGGAGGGGGAAGTCCTACGAGCAGTACTTC

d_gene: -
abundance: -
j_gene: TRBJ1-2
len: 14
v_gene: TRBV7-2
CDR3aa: CASSPEGGAPGYTF
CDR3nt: TGTGCCAGCAGCCCCGAGGGGGGGGCGCCCGGCTACACCTTC

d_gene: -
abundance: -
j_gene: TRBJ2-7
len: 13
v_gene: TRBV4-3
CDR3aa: CASSQDSTNGQYF
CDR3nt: TGCGCCAGCAGCCAAGATTCGACTAACGGGCAGTACTTC

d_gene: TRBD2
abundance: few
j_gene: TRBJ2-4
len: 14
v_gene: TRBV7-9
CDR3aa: CASSSQLAGYIQYF
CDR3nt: TGTGCCAGCAGCTCGCAACTAGCGGGGTACATTCAGTACTTC

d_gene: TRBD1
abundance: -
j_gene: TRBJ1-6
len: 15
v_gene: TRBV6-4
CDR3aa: CASSDSAGGHSPLHF
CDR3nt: TGTGCCAGCAGTGACTCTGCAGGGGGCCATTCACCCCTCCACTTT

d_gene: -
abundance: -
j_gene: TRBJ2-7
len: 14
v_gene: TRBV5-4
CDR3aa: CASSLRGMDYEQYF
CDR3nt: TGTGCCAGCAGCTTGAGAGGAATGGACTACGAGCAGTACTTC

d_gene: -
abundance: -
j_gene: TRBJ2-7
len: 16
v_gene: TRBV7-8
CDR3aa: CASSFPFGARSYEQYF
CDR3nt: TGTGCCAGCAGCTTTCCTTTTGGAGCGCGATCCTACGAGCAGTACTTC

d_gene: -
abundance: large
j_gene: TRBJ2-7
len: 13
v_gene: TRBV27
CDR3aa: CASRQDLSYEQYF
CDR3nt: TGTGCCAGCAGACAGGACCTCTCCTACGAGCAGTACTTC

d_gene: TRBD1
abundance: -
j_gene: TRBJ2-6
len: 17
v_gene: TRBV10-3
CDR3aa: CASPQSRDSAGANVLTF
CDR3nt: TGTGCCAGCCCCCAGTCCCGGGACAGTGCTGGGGCCAACGTCCTGACTTTC

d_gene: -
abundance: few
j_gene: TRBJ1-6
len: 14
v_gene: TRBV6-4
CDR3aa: CASSETGHPSPLHF
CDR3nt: TGTGCCAGCAGTGAAACCGGACACCCTTCACCCCTCCACTTT

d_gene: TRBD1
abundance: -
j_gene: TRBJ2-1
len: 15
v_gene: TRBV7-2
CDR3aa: CASSLTGTAYNEQFF
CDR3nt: TGTGCCAGCAGCCTAACCGGGACAGCCTACAATGAGCAGTTCTTC

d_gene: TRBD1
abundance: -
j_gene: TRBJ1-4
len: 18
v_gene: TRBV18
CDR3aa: CASSPSQGYHTTNEKLFF
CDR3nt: TGTGCCAGCTCACCATCACAGGGGTACCACACAACTAATGAAAAACTGTTTTTT

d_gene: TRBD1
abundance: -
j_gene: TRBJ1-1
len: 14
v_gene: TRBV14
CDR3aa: CASSQAGQGTSAFF
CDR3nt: TGTGCCAGCAGCCAAGCCGGACAGGGGACATCGGCTTTCTTT

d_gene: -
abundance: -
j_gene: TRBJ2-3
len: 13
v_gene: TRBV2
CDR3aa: CASSEAGRDTQYF
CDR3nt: TGTGCCAGCAGTGAGGCAGGGAGAGATACGCAGTATTTT

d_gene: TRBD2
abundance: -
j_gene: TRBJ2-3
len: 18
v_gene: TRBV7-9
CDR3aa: CASSPPFINLAGGDTQYF
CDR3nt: TGTGCCAGCAGCCCACCATTCATTAACCTAGCGGGGGGAGATACGCAGTATTTT

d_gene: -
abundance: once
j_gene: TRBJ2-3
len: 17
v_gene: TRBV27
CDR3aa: CASSLGWVGASTDTQYF
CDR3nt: TGTGCCAGCAGTTTAGGTTGGGTAGGGGCCAGCACAGATACGCAGTATTTT

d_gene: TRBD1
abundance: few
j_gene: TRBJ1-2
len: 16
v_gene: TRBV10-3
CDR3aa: CAISPGQGYVDYGYTF
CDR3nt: TGTGCCATCAGCCCGGGACAGGGCTACGTCGACTATGGCTACACCTTC

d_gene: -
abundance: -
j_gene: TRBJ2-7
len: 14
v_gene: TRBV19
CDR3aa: CASSIRVDSYEQYF
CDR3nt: TGTGCCAGTAGTATCCGGGTAGACTCCTACGAGCAGTACTTC

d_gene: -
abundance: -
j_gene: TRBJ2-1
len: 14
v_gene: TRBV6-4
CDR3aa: CASSEDSSYNEQFF
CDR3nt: TGTGCCAGCAGTGAGGACAGCTCCTACAATGAGCAGTTCTTC

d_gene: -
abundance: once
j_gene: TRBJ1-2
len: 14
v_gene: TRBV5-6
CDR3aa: CASSGGGNNYGYTF
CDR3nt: TGTGCCAGCAGCGGTGGGGGGAATAACTATGGCTACACCTTC